This passage covers 32 T cell receptor beta chains from one sample sequenced in a study of cytomegalovirus exposure and HLA in healthy donors (TCRdb year 2017). Preparation of the library involved the immunoSEQ multiplex PCR assay. For the multiplex PCR, a mixture combining 60 forward primers for TCR Vbeta segments and 13 reverse primers for TCR Jbeta segments was used. TCRdb took this table from immuneACCESS and kept in-frame rearrangements with V and J called. Such tables lack part of the clones; where checked against another copy, unresolved V genes explain under half of the gap, and the rest is unexplained. The sample profile shows some 150,000 clones; around 80% of them were found once. About 4.4% of the sample is held by the ten biggest clonotypes. The specimen was PBMCs. The receptors come from a woman aged 45-59 years in good health and CMV-seropositive.

This clone was counted a few times. The V call is TRBV11-3, the J call TRBJ2-1, with 8 bases matching TRBD2. Trimming at V came to 0 bases and at J to 9 bases, leaving 7 bases not matched to a gene. Germline CDR1 and CDR2: SGHNT and YENEEA. The CDR3 has 15 residues. The CDR3 coding sequence is TGTGCCAGCAGCTTAGATCAGCGGGGGCCGGGTGAGCAGTTCTTC. Its translation: CASSLDQRGPGEQFF.

The chain couples TRBV12-5 to TRBJ2-7; 9 nucleotides agree with TRBD2. V was clipped by 0 bases and J by 1 base; unmatched bases: 13. The CDR3 length is 19 residues. The germline V gene has CDR1 LGHNT and CDR2 FRNRAP. DNA of the CDR3: TGTGCTAGTGGTTTGGTATTTTTGCTCCTTAGCGGGAGTTCCTACGAGCAGTACTTC. The encoded protein is CASGLVFLLLSGSSYEQYF.

The gene calls are TRBV4-3 and TRBJ1-1, with 9 bases lining up with TRBD1. From germline, CDR1 is LGHNA and CDR2 YSLEER. J lost 1 base, V lost 5 bases, and 8 bases had no gene match. The CDR3 has 16 amino acids. The CDR3 DNA sequence: TGCGCCAGCAGCGCAATCACGGGACAGGGGAACACTGAAGCTTTCTTT. Amino acid sequence: CASSAITGQGNTEAFF.

There are a few counts of this clone. The chain combines TRBV7-9 with TRBJ1-1, with a tentative D call TRBD1 (5 bases). CDR1 is SEHNR, CDR2 FQNEAQ, per germline (reference sequence). The CDR3 is made up of 14 amino acids. The V end was cut by 2 bases, the J end by 0 bases, with 7 bases between. The chain's CDR3 is CASSLQGLNTEAFF. The CDR3 region has the DNA TGTGCCAGCAGCTTACAGGGATTGAACACTGAAGCTTTCTTT. The variable domain in full, completed from reference TRBV7-9 and TRBJ1-1, reads DTGVSQNPRHKITKRGQNVTFRCDPISEHNRLYWYRQTLGQGPEFLTYFQNEAQLEKSRLLSDRFSAERPKGSFSTLEIQRTEQGDSAMYLCASSLQGLNTEAFFGQGTRLTVV.

The chain is built from TRBV28 and TRBJ1-6, with D maybe TRBD1 (5 bases). The V and J ends lost 6 bases and 9 bases respectively, with 6 bases between them. From germline, CDR1 is MDHEN and CDR2 SYDVKM. The CDR3 is made up of 11 amino acids. Here the CDR3 reads CASRTVSPLHF. In DNA, the CDR3 is TGTGCCAGCAGGACAGTTTCACCCCTCCACTTT.

As to this clone: The junction departs from germline at one end; a sequencing error may be responsible. The chain links TRBV7-9 to TRBJ2-1, with 7 nucleotides matching TRBD2. The germline V gene has CDR1 SEHNR and CDR2 FQNEAQ (reference sequence). The CDR3 runs 15 residues. The CDR3 bases are TGTTCCAGCAGCCTACTAGCGAATACCTACAATGAGCAGTTCTTC. The encoded protein is CSSSLLANTYNEQFF.

This clone was detected only once. The V call is TRBV13, the J call TRBJ2-5; 10 bases are shared with TRBD2. Germline trimming cut 6 bases from V and 1 base from J; bases unmatched to any gene: 5. CDR3 length: 15 amino acids. Per germline, CDR1 PRHDT and CDR2 FYEKMQ (reference sequence). CDR3 DNA: TGTGCCAGCAGGCATTTAGCGGGGGGCCAAGAGACCCAGTACTTC. Translation: CASRHLAGGQETQYF.

The V call is TRBV19, the J call TRBJ1-2; 8 bases align to TRBD1. Trimming took 5 bases from V and 6 from J; bases not matched to a gene: 5. CDR1 is LNHDA, CDR2 SQIVND, per germline (reference sequence). This CDR3 is built from 13 residues. CDR3 sequence: CASSPRTGNGYTF. CDR3 in DNA: TGTGCCAGTAGTCCCCGGACAGGGAATGGCTACACCTTC.

This clone was recorded a few times. CDR3 sequence reads: CAWSRGTDNSPLHF. CDR3 nucleotide sequence: TGTGCCTGGAGTAGGGGGACCGATAATTCACCCCTCCACTTT. The V and J genes are TRBV30 and TRBJ1-6; D perhaps matches TRBD1 (6 bases). Germline values: CDR1 GTSNPN, CDR2 SVGIG (reference sequence). CDR3 length: 14 amino acids. V was clipped by 2 bases and J by 5 bases, with 10 bases between them.

The chain recombines TRBV30 with TRBJ2-3, with TRBD1 matching over 9 bases. Trimming at V came to 1 base and at J to 2 bases, leaving 25 bases not matched to a gene. Per the germline V gene, CDR1 is GTSNPN and CDR2 is SVGIG (reference sequence). The CDR3 spans 22 residues. The CDR3 nucleotides are TGTGCCTGGAGTGCACACGACCTTACCGGGACAGGGTTCGGTTCCTACACAGATACGCAGTATTTT. This encodes CAWSAHDLTGTGFGSYTDTQYF. The full variable domain, its missing parts supplied by reference TRBV30 and TRBJ2-3, is SQTIHQWPATLVQPVGSPLSLECTVEGTSNPNLYWYRQAAGRGLQLLFYSVGIGQISSEVPQNLSASRPQDRQFILSSKKLLLSDSGFYLCAWSAHDLTGTGFGSYTDTQYFGPGTRLTVL.

V is TRBV7-2 and J is TRBJ2-4; 8 bases map to TRBD2. The CDR3 sequence is 14 residues long. Trimming took 4 bases from V and 7 from J; bases not matched to a gene: 6. In germline, CDR1 is SGHTA, CDR2 FQGNSA. The CDR3 DNA sequence: TGTGCCAGCAGCTCGGGACTAGAGTGGAACATTCAGTACTTC. It codes for CASSSGLEWNIQYF.

The CDR3 here is CATSEMGAGENQETQYF. As DNA, the CDR3 is TGTGCCACCAGCGAAATGGGGGCGGGGGAGAACCAAGAGACCCAGTACTTC. The rearrangement joins TRBV15 to TRBJ2-5, with D maybe TRBD2 (7 bases). CDR1 and CDR2 (germline): LNHNV, YYDKDF (reference sequence). The V and J ends lost 5 bases and 0 bases respectively, with 19 bases between them. This CDR3 comprises 17 residues.

The chain carries TRBV6-1 and TRBJ1-2, with D unresolved. The CDR3 runs 11 residues. Germline CDR1 and CDR2: MNHNS and SASEGT. Trimming removed 2 bases at V and 10 bases at J, with 8 bases between. CDR3 DNA sequence: TGTGCCAGCAGTGAATTGAGTGCCTACACCTTC. This gives the protein CASSELSAYTF.

The rearrangement uses TRBV6-6 and TRBJ2-3; TRBD1 aligns across 10 bases. Germline V gene lookup returns CDR1 MNHNY and CDR2 SVGAGI (reference sequence). The CDR3 consists of 14 residues. The V and J ends lost 7 bases and 4 bases, in that order; junction bases with no gene match: 5. The CDR3 DNA reads TGTGCCAGCAAACCGGGACAGGGGTCAGATACGCAGTATTTT. Translation gives CASKPGQGSDTQYF.

This clone was observed a few times. One junction end disagrees with the germline gene, perhaps due to a read error. This chain uses TRBV9 with TRBJ2-3; 9 bases are a match to TRBD2. Germline V lookup: CDR1 SGDLS, CDR2 YYNGEE. This CDR3 has 14 amino acids. CDR3 in DNA: TGTGCCAGCAGCGTCGGGACTAGCAGAGATACGCAGTATTTT. Its protein product is CASSVGTSRDTQYF.

A note on this clone: One end of the junction does not line up with germline, which may come from a read error. This chain connects TRBV7-9 to TRBJ1-2; 7 bases are shared with TRBD1. This CDR3 is 15 amino acids long. Germline CDR1 SEHNR, CDR2 FQNEAQ (reference sequence). The CDR3 spells CSSSLGGTVLYGYTF. The CDR3 DNA reads TGTTCCAGCAGCTTAGGGGGGACAGTTCTATATGGCTACACCTTC.

The V gene is TRBV5-6, the J gene TRBJ1-4; 10 nucleotides match TRBD1. V lost 7 bases, J lost 4 bases, and 13 bases stayed unmatched. The CDR3 is made up of 17 amino acids. CDR1 and CDR2 from the germline V gene are SGHDT and YYEEEE. The CDR3 reads CASRRQGAPWGNEKLFF. For the CDR3, the DNA is TGTGCCAGCCGGCGACAGGGGGCCCCCTGGGGTAATGAAAAACTGTTTTTT.

This clone was seen once. The chain has TRBV7-3 and TRBJ2-1; 13 bases are shared with TRBD2. The J segment lost 4 bases and the V segment lost 5 bases, leaving 2 bases of the junction unmatched. Germline V gene lookup returns CDR1 SGHTA and CDR2 FQGTGA. The CDR3 extends over 15 amino acids. The CDR3 DNA is TGTGCCAGCAGCCGGACTAGCGGGGGTTACAATGAGCAGTTCTTC. This translates into CASSRTSGGYNEQFF.

This clone was detected a few times. V and J are TRBV11-1 and TRBJ1-2; D perhaps matches TRBD1 (6 bases). Germline CDR1 reads SGHAT; CDR2 reads FQDESV (reference sequence). The CDR3 runs 15 residues. Between the trimmed V and J ends, which lost 5 bases and 2 bases, there was a span of 15 bases. CDR3: CASSPGQPSNYGYTF. CDR3 bases: TGTGCCAGCAGCCCCGGACAGCCATCGAACTATGGCTACACCTTC.

The rearrangement uses TRBV2 and TRBJ1-6; possible D gene TRBD1, 6 bases. The CDR3 contains 16 residues. V was pared by 4 bases and J by 6 bases, with 16 bases between. Germline V gives CDR1 SNHLY, CDR2 FYNNEI. The CDR3, as DNA: TGTGCCAGCAGTGTTGGACAGCCAAGGGTTAATTCACCCCTCCACTTT. Its translation is CASSVGQPRVNSPLHF.

This rearrangement joins TRBV11-1 to TRBJ2-3, with 8 bases identical to TRBD1. Germline assignment: CDR1 SGHAT and CDR2 FQDESV (reference sequence). The CDR3 has 16 residues. With 0 bases clipped from V and 3 bases from J, the junction kept 5 bases outside the gene matches. The CDR3 DNA sequence: TGTGCCAGCAGCTTAGCGGGCAGGGGGCTGACAGATACGCAGTATTTT. It codes for CASSLAGRGLTDTQYF.

The rearrangement links TRBV15 to TRBJ2-3; TRBD2 might be the D (6 bases). The CDR3 runs 15 residues. Germline CDR1 and CDR2: LNHNV and YYDKDF (reference sequence). V was clipped by 0 bases and J by 1 base, with 8 bases between them. The CDR3 nucleotides are TGTGCCACCAGCAGAGAGGGGACTCGCACAGATACGCAGTATTTT. Amino acids: CATSREGTRTDTQYF.

The chain couples TRBV28 to TRBJ2-1; D gene unclear. V was shortened by 2 bases and J by 7 bases, with 6 bases between the two germline ends. Germline V gene data show CDR1 as MDHEN and CDR2 as SYDVKM. The CDR3 sequence is 12 residues long. CDR3 bases: TGTGCCAGCAGTTTAAACAGAAATGAGCAGTTCTTC. This sequence encodes CASSLNRNEQFF. Full variable domain (remainder filled in from reference TRBV28 and TRBJ2-1): DVKVTQSSRYLVKRTGEKVFLECVQDMDHENMFWYRQDPGLGLRLIYFSYDVKMKEKGDIPEGYSVSREKKERFSLILESASTNQTSMYLCASSLNRNEQFFGPGTRLTVL.

CDR3 region: CASSRRQGAEGSGELFF. The DNA for the CDR3 is TGCGCCAGCAGCCGCAGACAGGGGGCGGAGGGATCCGGGGAGCTGTTTTTT. The rearrangement uses TRBV4-1 and TRBJ2-2; 10 nucleotides agree with TRBD1. The CDR3 loop spans 17 amino acids. The germline gives CDR1 MGHRA, CDR2 YSYEKL. Trimming at V came to 4 bases and at J to 6 bases, leaving 11 bases not matched to a gene.

This chain links TRBV30 with TRBJ2-5; D perhaps matches TRBD1 (5 bases). Germline-derived CDR1 and CDR2 are GTSNPN and SVGIG (reference sequence). The CDR3 has 14 residues. Trimming pared 0 bases from V and 4 bases from J, leaving 12 bases between. Written as DNA, the CDR3 is TGTGCCTGGAGTGTAGGAAAAGGGGTAGAGACCCAGTACTTC. It is translated as CAWSVGKGVETQYF.

This sequence joins TRBV23-1 and TRBJ2-1; 8 bases are shared with TRBD2. TRBV23-1 is an ORF, and what it does is uncertain. The V segment lost 2 bases and the J segment 3 bases; nucleotides outside the gene matches: 15. This CDR3 is 19 amino acids long. CDR3 sequence reads: CASSQRGGPTEVFYNEQFF. The CDR3 coding sequence is TGCGCCAGCAGTCAACGCGGGGGGCCAACCGAAGTATTCTACAATGAGCAGTTCTTC.

V and J are TRBV4-1 and TRBJ2-5, with 7 bases matching TRBD2. The better agreement between TRBJ2-7 and the DNA end casts doubt on the J call. Germline V CDR1 and CDR2: MGHRA, YSYEKL. CDR3 size: 16 residues. This chain's CDR3 is CASSPNRGSIGYEQYF. CDR3 bases: TGCGCCAGCAGTCCAAACCGCGGGAGCATAGGCTACGAGCAGTACTTC.

In this sample, this clone turned up once. The chain has TRBV10-1 and TRBJ2-1; D remains ambiguous. This CDR3 contains 12 residues. Germline CDR1 and CDR2: WNHNN and SYGVQD (reference sequence). The germline V and J ends were trimmed by 5 bases and 7 bases, with 9 bases remaining between them. The CDR3: CASSPKTNEQFF. Here the CDR3 DNA reads TGCGCCAGCAGTCCTAAAACGAATGAGCAGTTCTTC.

The J gene is TRBJ2-3, the V gene TRBV6-5, with a possible D match to TRBD1 (5 bases). V was trimmed by 2 bases and J by 7 bases, leaving 13 bases between them. Germline CDR1 reads MNHEY; CDR2 reads SVGAGI. CDR3 length: 14 amino acids. The CDR3, as DNA: TGTGCCAGCAGTTACCAGGGATTTGGTAATACGCAGTATTTT. Protein product: CASSYQGFGNTQYF.

The chain links TRBV11-1 to TRBJ2-1; TRBD2 matches 7 bases. V was clipped by 0 bases and J by 10 bases; unmatched bases: 12. CDR1 is SGHAT, CDR2 FQDESV, per germline (reference sequence). CDR3 length: 16 residues. The CDR3 protein is CASSLARLADGREQFF. The DNA for the CDR3 is TGTGCCAGCAGCTTAGCCCGACTTGCGGACGGGAGGGAGCAGTTCTTC.

V is TRBV5-1 and J is TRBJ2-3; a possible D gene is TRBD1 (5 bases). V lost 4 bases to trimming and J lost 0 bases, with 15 bases between them. CDR3 length: 16 residues. CDR1 is SGHRS, CDR2 YFSETQ, per germline. This CDR3 reads CASSQGDRSSTDTQYF. CDR3 in DNA: TGCGCCAGCAGCCAAGGAGACAGATCTAGCACAGATACGCAGTATTTT.

J is TRBJ2-1 and V is TRBV6-4; TRBD1 matches 8 bases. The V gene's germline CDR1 is MRHNA and CDR2 SNTAGT. V lost 4 bases and J lost 3; bases outside the gene matches: 8. This CDR3 region has 16 residues. This CDR3 is CASSAEQGAVYNEQFF. CDR3 in DNA: TGTGCCAGCAGTGCCGAGCAGGGGGCTGTCTACAATGAGCAGTTCTTC.